This T cell receptor beta chain comes out of a study of T cells in Graves' hyperthyroidism and ophthalmopathy. Study-level findings and limits: Peripheral blood also featured most of the thyroid clonotypes expanded above 0.001.

It was RNA transcripts that yielded the amplified TCR beta CDR3 regions. Using the HTBI primer set, a first-round RT-PCR was run on the TCR CDR3. TCRdb analysed the multiplex PCR reads with MiXCR anew, one entry per CDR3 protein. The profile shows roughly 640,000 distinct CDR3 sequences, about a sixth of them singletons. This CDR3 comprises 14 residues. The germline gives CDR1 MGHRA, CDR2 YSYEKL. The ends were cut back, 3 bases at V and 5 bases at J, with 11 bases in the middle. A word on this clonotype: The antigen is not known.

The chain uses TRBV4-1 and TRBJ1-5; D is perhaps TRBD1 (6 bases). Sequences were obtained from blood. The clonotype originates from a woman in her thirties or forties with Graves' ophthalmopathy. In DNA, the CDR3 is TGCGCCAGCAGCCAGGACAGTAGGTATCAGCCCCAGCATTTT. This gives the protein CASSQDSRYQPQHF.